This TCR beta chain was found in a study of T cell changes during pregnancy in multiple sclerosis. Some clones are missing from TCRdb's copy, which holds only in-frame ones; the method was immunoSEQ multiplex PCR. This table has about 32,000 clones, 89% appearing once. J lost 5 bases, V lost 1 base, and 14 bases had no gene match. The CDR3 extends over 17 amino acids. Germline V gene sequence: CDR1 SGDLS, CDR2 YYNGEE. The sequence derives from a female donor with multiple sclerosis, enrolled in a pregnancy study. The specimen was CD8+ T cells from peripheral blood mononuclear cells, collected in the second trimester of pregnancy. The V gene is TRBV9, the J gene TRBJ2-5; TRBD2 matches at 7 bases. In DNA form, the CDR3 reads TGTGCCAGCAGCGTAACGGGTTTGGCGGGAGCGCGGGAGACCCAGTACTTC. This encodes CASSVTGLAGARETQYF.